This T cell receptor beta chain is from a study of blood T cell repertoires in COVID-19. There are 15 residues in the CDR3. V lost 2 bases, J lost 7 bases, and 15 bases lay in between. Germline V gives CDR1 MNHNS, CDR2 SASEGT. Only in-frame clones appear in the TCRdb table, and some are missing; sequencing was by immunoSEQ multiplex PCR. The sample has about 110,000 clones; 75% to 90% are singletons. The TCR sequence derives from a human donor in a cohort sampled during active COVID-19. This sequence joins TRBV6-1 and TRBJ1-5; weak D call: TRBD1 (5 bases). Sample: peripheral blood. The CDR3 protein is CASSEPGSGGQPQHF. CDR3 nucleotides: TGTGCCAGCAGTGAACCCGGGTCCGGGGGACAGCCCCAGCATTTT.